The TCR beta chain under discussion was sequenced for a study of blood T cell repertoires in COVID-19. Authors' methods: Estimated nucleated cell counts came from reference gene primer amplification. The data were produced by immunoSEQ multiplex PCR, yet TCRdb's version contains in-frame clones alone and is incomplete. V and J calls and clone size are those listed in that table; D and trimming were worked out from the DNA. The table includes about 60,000 clones, about 83% detected once. CDR3 length equals 15 residues. CDR1 is SGHAT, CDR2 FQNNGV, per germline. With V trimmed by 5 bases and J by 2 bases, 5 bases remained unmatched.

This receptor was identified in a human donor in a cohort sampled during active COVID-19. The chain links TRBV11-2 to TRBJ2-7, with TRBD2 identical over 11 bases. Sequenced material: peripheral blood. CDR3 sequence (DNA): TGTGCCAGCAGCCAGGGACTAGCGGTGACCTACGAGCAGTACTTC. Amino acids: CASSQGLAVTYEQYF.